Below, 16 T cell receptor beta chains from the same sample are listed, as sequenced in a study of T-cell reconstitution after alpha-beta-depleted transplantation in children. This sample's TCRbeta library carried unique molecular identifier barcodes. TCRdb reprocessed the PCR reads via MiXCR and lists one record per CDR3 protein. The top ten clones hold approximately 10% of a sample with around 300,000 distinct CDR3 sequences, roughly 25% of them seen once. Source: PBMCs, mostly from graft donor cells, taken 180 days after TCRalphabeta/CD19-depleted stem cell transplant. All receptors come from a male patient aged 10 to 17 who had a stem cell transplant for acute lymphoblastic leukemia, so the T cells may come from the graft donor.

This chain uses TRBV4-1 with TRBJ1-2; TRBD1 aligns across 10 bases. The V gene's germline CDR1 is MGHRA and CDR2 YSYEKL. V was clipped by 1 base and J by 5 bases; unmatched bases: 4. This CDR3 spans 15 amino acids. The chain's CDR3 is CASSQVGQGRYGYTF. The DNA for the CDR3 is TGCGCCAGCAGCCAAGTGGGACAGGGGCGATATGGCTACACCTTC.

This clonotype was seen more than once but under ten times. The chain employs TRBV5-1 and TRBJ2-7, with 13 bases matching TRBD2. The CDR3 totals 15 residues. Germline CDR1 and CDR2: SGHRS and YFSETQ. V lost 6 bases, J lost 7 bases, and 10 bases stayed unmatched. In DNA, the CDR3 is TGCGCCAGCACCGACGGGACTAGCGGGGTCTTGGAGCAGTACTTC. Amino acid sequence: CASTDGTSGVLEQYF.

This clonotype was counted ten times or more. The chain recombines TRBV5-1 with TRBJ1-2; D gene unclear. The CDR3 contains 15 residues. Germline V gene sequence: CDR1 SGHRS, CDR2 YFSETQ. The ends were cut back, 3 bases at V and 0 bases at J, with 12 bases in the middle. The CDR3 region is CASSSAIVSNYGYTF. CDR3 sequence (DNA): TGCGCCAGCAGCTCCGCGATCGTATCTAACTATGGCTACACCTTC.

CDR3 sequence reads: CASSLEPVPYGYTF. The CDR3 nucleotides are TGTGCCAGCAGCTTAGAGCCAGTGCCCTATGGCTACACCTTC. The rearrangement uses TRBV7-6 and TRBJ1-2; D remains unclear. CDR1 SGHVS and CDR2 FNYEAQ come from the germline V gene. V lost 1 base, J lost 4 bases, and 10 bases lay in between. The CDR3 sequence is 14 residues long.

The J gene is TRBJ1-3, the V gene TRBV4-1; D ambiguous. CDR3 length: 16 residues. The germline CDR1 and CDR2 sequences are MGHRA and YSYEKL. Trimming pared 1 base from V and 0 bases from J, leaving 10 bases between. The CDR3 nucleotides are TGCGCCAGCAGCCAAGGCTGGCCTTCCTCTGGAAACACCATATATTTT. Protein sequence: CASSQGWPSSGNTIYF.

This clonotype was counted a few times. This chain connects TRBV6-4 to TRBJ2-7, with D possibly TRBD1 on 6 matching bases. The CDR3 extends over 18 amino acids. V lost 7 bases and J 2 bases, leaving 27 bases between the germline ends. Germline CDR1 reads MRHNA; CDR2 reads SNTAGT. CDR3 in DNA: TGTGCCAGCACCAAATGGGACAATCGCGCCGTAATTCCCTACGAGCAGTACTTC. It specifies CASTKWDNRAVIPYEQYF.

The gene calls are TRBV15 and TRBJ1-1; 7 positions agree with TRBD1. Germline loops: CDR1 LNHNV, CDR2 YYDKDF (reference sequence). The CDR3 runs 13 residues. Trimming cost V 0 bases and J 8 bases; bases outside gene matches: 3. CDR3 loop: CATSRDRDREAFF. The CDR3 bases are TGTGCCACCAGCAGAGATAGGGACAGAGAAGCTTTCTTT.

The chain's CDR3 is CSVESKGGTDTQYF. In DNA, the CDR3 is TGCAGCGTTGAAAGCAAGGGGGGCACAGATACGCAGTATTTT. This rearrangement joins TRBV29-1 to TRBJ2-3; possibly TRBD1 for D (6 bases). V shed 2 bases and J shed 1 base, with 10 bases lying between them. Germline V gene data show CDR1 as SQVTM and CDR2 as ANQGSEA. This CDR3 region has 14 residues.

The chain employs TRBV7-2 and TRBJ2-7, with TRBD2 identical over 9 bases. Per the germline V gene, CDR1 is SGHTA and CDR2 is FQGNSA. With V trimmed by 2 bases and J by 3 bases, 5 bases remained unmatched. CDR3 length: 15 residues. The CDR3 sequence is CASSLSGTSLYEQYF. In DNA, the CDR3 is TGTGCCAGCAGCTTATCCGGGACTAGCCTCTACGAGCAGTACTTC. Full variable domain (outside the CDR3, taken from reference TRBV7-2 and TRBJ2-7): GAGVSQSPSNKVTEKGKDVELRCDPISGHTALYWYRQSLGQGLEFLIYFQGNSAPDKSGLPSDRFSAERTGGSVSTLTIQRTQQEDSAVYLCASSLSGTSLYEQYFGPGTRLTVT.

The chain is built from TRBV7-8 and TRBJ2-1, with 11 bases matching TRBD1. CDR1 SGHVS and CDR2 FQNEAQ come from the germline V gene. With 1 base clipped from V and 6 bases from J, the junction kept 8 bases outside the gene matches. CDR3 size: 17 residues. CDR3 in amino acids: CASSLVPGQGVSNEQFF. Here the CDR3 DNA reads TGTGCCAGCAGCTTAGTCCCGGGACAGGGGGTATCCAATGAGCAGTTCTTC.

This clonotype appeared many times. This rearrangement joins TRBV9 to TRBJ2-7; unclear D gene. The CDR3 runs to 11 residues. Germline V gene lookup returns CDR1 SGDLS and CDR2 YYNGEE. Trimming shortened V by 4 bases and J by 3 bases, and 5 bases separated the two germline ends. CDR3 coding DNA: TGTGCCAGCAGCTCCCACTACGAGCAGTACTTC. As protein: CASSSHYEQYF. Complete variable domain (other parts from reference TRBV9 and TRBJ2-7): DSGVTQTPKHLITATGQRVTLRCSPRSGDLSVYWYQQSLDQGLQFLIQYYNGEERAKGNILERFSAQQFPDLHSELNLSSLELGDSALYFCASSSHYEQYFGPGTRLTVT.

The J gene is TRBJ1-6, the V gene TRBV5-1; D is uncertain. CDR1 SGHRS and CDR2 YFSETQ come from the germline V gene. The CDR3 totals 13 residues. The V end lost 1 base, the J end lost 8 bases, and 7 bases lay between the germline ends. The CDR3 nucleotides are TGCGCCAGCAGCTTGACGACGGATTCACCCCTCCACTTT. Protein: CASSLTTDSPLHF.

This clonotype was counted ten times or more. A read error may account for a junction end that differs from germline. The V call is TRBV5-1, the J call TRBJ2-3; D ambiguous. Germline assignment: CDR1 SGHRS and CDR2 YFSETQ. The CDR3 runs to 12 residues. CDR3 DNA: TGTGCCAGCAGTTTAGCCAGGGATACGCAGTATTTT. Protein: CASSLARDTQYF.

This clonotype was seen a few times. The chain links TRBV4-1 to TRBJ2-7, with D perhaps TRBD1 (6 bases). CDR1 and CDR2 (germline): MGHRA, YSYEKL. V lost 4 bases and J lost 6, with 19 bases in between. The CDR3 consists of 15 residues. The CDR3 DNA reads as TGCGCCAGCAGCCCCCAGGGGTTTTTTCCCACCGAGCAGTACTTC. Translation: CASSPQGFFPTEQYF.

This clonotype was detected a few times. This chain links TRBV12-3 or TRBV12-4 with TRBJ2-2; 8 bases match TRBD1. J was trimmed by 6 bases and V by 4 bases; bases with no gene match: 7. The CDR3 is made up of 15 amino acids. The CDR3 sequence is CASSWTGTSAGELFF. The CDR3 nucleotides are TGTGCCAGCAGTTGGACAGGGACCTCCGCCGGGGAGCTGTTTTTT.

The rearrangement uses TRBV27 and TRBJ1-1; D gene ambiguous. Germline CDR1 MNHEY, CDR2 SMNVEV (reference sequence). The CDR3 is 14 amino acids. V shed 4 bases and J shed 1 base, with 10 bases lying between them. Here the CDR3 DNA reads TGTGCCAGCAGTTCTATCACGAGGAACACTGAAGCTTTCTTT. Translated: CASSSITRNTEAFF.